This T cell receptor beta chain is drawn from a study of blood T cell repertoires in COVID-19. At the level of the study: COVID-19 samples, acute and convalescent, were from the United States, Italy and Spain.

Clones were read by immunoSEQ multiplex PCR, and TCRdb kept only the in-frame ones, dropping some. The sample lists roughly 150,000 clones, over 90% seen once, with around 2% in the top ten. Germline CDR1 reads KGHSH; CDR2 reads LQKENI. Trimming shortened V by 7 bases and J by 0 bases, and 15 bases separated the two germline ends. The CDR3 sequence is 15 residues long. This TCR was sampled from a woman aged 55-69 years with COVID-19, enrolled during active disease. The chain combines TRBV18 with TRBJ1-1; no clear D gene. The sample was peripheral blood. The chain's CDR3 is CASYRPGFMNTEAFF. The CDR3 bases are TGTGCCAGCTATCGCCCCGGGTTCATGAACACTGAAGCTTTCTTT. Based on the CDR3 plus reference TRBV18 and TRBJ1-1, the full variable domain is NAGVMQNPRHLVRRRGQEARLRCSPMKGHSHVYWYRQLPEEGLKFMVYLQKENIIDESGMPKERFSAEFPKEGPSILRIQQVVRGDSAAYFCASYRPGFMNTEAFFGQGTRLTVV.